Listed here is a single TCR beta chain. This CDR3 has 15 residues. Germline V CDR1 and CDR2: SQVTM, ANQGSEA. Trimming removed 6 bases from V and 2 bases from J; junction bases left unmatched: 8. TCRdb's copy holds only in-frame clones and misses some; the assay was immunoSEQ multiplex PCR. The repertoire consists of about 140,000 clones, with more than 80% occurring once and the leading ten covering approximately 7.2%. The data originate from a study of control samples from healthy donors and cancer patients. The TCR was taken from a man between 18 and 35 years old in good health. The sequenced material came from blood. V is TRBV29-1 and J is TRBJ2-2, with 8 bases aligning to TRBD1. In nucleotides, the CDR3 is TGCAGCGTGGCACTCGACAGGGGAAACACCGGGGAGCTGTTTTTT. Translation gives CSVALDRGNTGELFF.